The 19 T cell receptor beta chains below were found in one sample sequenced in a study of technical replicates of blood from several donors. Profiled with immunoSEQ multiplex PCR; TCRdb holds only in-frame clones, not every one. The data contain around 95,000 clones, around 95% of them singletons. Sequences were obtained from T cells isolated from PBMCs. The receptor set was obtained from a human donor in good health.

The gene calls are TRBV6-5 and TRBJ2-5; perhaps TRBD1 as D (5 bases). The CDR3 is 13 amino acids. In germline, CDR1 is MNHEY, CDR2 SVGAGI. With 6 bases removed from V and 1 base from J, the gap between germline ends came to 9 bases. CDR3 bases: TGTGCCAGCAGCAGGGTACCCCAAGAGACCCAGTACTTC. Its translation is CASSRVPQETQYF.

In DNA form, the CDR3 reads TGTGCCAGTAGTATTTTCAGGGACAGAGGGAGAGCTTTCTTT. It specifies CASSIFRDRGRAFF. The V gene is TRBV19, the J gene TRBJ1-1; 7 bases map to TRBD1. CDR3 length: 14 amino acids. V shed 3 bases and J 10 bases; nucleotides not matched to a gene: 11. Germline CDR1 LNHDA, CDR2 SQIVND (reference sequence).

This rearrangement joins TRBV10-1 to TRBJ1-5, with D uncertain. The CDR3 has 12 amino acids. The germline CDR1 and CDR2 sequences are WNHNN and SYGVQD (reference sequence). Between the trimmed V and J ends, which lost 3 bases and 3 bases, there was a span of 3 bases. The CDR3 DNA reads TGCGCCAGCAGTGACCACAATCAGCCCCAGCATTTT. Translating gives CASSDHNQPQHF.

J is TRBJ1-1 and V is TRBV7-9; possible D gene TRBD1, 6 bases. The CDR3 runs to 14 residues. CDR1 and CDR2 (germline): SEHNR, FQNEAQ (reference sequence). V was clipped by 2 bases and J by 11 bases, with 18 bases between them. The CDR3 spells CASSLTVDSIRAFF. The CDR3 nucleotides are TGTGCCAGCAGCTTAACCGTGGACAGTATAAGGGCTTTCTTT.

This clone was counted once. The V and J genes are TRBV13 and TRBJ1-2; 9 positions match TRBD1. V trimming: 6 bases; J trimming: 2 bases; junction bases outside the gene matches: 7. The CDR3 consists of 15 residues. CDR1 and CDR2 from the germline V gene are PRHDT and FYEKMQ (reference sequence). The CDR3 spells CASSSTGTGNYGYTF. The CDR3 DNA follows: TGTGCCAGCAGTAGTACCGGGACAGGGAACTATGGCTACACCTTC.

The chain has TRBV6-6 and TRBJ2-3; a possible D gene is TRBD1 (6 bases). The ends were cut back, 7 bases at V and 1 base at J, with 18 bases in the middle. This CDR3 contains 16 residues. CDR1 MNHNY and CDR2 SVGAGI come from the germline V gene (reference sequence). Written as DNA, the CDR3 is TGTGCCAGCACCCTCACAGGGTCCTACGGCACAGATACGCAGTATTTT. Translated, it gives CASTLTGSYGTDTQYF.

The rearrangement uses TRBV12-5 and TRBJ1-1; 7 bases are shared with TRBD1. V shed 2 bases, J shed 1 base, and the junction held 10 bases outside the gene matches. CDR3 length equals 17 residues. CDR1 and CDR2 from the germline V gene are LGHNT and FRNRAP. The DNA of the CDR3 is TGTGCTAGTGGTTTGCTAAGGACTGGACAGGCGAACACTGAAGCTTTCTTT. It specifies CASGLLRTGQANTEAFF.

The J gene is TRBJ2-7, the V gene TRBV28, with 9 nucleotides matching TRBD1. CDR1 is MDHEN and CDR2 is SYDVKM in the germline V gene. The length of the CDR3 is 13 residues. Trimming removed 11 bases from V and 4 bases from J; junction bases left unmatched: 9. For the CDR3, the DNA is TGTGCCTCCCAACCGGGACAGGGTTACGAGCAGTACTTC. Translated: CASQPGQGYEQYF. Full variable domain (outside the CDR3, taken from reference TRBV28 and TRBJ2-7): DVKVTQSSRYLVKRTGEKVFLECVQDMDHENMFWYRQDPGLGLRLIYFSYDVKMKEKGDIPEGYSVSREKKERFSLILESASTNQTSMYLCASQPGQGYEQYFGPGTRLTVT.

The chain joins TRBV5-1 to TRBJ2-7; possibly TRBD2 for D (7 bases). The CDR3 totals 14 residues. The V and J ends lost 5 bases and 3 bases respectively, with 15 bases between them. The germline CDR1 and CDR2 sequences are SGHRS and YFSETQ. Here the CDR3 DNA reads TGCGCCAGCAGTCCGGGGGGCGGTCTCTACGAGCAGTACTTC. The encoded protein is CASSPGGGLYEQYF.

The CDR3 loop is CASSPRGVKLFF. CDR3 coding DNA: TGTGCCAGCTCCCCCCGTGGAGTGAAACTGTTTTTT. This rearrangement joins TRBV18 to TRBJ1-4; D unclear. The CDR3 has 12 amino acids. Germline CDR1 KGHSH, CDR2 LQKENI. V lost 6 bases to trimming and J lost 11 bases, with 13 bases between them.

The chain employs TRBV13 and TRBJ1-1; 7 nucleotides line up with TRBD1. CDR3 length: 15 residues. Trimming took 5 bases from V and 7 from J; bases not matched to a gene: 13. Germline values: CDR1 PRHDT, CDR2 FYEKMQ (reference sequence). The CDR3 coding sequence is TGTGCCAGCAGCCCCACAGGGGCCCGGGATAATGAAGCTTTCTTT. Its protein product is CASSPTGARDNEAFF.

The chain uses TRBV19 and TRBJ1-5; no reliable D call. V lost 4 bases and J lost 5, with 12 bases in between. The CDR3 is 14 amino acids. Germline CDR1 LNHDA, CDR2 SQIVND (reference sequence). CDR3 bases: TGTGCCAGTAGTACCGCAGGTTGGGATCAGCCCCAGCATTTT. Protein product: CASSTAGWDQPQHF.

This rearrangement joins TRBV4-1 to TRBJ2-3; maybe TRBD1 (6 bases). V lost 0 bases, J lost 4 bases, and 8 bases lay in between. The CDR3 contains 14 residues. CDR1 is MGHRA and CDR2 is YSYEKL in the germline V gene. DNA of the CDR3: TGCGCCAGCAGCCAAGACGAGGGGGCAGATACGCAGTATTTT. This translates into CASSQDEGADTQYF.

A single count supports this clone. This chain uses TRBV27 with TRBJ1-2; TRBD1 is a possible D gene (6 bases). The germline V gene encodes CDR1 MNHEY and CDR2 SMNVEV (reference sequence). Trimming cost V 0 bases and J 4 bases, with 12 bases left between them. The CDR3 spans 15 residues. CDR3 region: CASSLSSTGTYGYTF. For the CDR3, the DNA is TGTGCCAGCAGTTTATCCTCCACAGGGACCTATGGCTACACCTTC.

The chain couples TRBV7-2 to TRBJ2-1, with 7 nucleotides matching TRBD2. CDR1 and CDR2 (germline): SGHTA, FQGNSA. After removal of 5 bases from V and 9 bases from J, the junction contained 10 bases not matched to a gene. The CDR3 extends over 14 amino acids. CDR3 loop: CASSHGLVDGEQFF. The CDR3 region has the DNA TGTGCCAGCAGCCACGGACTAGTGGACGGTGAGCAGTTCTTC.

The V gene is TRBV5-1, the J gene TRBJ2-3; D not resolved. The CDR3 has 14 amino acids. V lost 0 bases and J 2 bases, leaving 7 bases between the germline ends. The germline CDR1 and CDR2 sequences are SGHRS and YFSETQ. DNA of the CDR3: TGCGCCAGCAGCTTGGTGACTCCCACAGATACGCAGTATTTT. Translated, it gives CASSLVTPTDTQYF. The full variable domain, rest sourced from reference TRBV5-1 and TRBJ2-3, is KAGVTQTPRYLIKTRGQQVTLSCSPISGHRSVSWYQQTPGQGLQFLFEYFSETQRNKGNFPGRFSGRQFSNSRSEMNVSTLELGDSALYLCASSLVTPTDTQYFGPGTRLTVL.

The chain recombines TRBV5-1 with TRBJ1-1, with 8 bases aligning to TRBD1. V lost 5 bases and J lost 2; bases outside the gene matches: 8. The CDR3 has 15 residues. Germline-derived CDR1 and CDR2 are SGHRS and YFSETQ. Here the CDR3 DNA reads TGCGCCAGCAGAAACCTGACAGGGGATAACACTGAAGCTTTCTTT. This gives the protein CASRNLTGDNTEAFF. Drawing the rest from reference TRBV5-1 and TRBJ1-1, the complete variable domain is KAGVTQTPRYLIKTRGQQVTLSCSPISGHRSVSWYQQTPGQGLQFLFEYFSETQRNKGNFPGRFSGRQFSNSRSEMNVSTLELGDSALYLCASRNLTGDNTEAFFGQGTRLTVV.

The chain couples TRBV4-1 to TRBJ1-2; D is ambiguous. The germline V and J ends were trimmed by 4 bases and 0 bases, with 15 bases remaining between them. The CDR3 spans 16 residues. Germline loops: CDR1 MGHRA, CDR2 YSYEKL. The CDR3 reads CASSRTGSLTNYGYTF. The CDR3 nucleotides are TGCGCCAGCAGCCGTACCGGGAGCTTAACTAACTATGGCTACACCTTC.

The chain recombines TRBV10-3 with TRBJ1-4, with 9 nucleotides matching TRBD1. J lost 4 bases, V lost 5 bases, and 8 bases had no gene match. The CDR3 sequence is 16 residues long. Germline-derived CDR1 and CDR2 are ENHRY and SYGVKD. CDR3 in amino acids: CAISPSTGQGNEKLFF. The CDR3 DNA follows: TGTGCCATCAGTCCTTCTACGGGACAGGGTAATGAAAAACTGTTTTTT.